Below, 2 T cell receptor beta chains from the same sample are listed, as sequenced in a study of blood T cells in healthy people across ages. Combining a sample-barcoded 5' primer with a J-beta primer mix, a second PCR ran for 7 to 11 cycles. TCRdb used MiXCR to reprocess the 5' RACE reads, holding one entry per CDR3 protein. Of some 750,000 distinct CDR3 sequences listed, 20% to 25% are singletons. Input material: blood. All receptors derive from a man aged 70-80 years in good health.

The V and J genes are TRBV6-1 and TRBJ2-3, with 7 bases matching TRBD2. J was trimmed by 6 bases and V by 6 bases; bases with no gene match: 12. Germline-derived CDR1 and CDR2 are MNHNS and SASEGT. The CDR3 is 15 amino acids. CDR3 DNA sequence: TGTGCCAGCAGCCAGGAGGTGGGAGGGTCCGATACGCAGTATTTT. Protein: CASSQEVGGSDTQYF.

The V call is TRBV25-1, the J call TRBJ2-7; tentatively, D is TRBD1 (6 bases). Germline-derived CDR1 and CDR2 are MGHDK and SYGVNS. The CDR3 is made up of 12 amino acids. V was clipped by 11 bases and J by 5 bases, with 16 bases between them. CDR3 amino acids: CASGTFTHEQYV. The CDR3 DNA reads as TGTGCCTCCGGGACATTTACTCACGAGCAGTACGTC.